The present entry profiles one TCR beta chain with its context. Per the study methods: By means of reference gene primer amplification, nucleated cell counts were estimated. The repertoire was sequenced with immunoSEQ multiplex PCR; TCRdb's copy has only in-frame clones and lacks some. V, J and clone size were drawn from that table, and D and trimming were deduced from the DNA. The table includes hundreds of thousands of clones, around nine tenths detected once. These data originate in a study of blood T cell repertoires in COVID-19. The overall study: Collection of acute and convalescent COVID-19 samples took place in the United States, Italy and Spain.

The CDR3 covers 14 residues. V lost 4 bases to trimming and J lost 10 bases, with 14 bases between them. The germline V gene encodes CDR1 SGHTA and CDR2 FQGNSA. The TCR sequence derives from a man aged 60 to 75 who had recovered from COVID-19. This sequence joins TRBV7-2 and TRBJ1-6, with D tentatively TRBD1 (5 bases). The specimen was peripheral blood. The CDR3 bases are TGTGCCAGCAGCTCAACCAGGGATAGGTCACCCCTCCACTTT. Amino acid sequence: CASSSTRDRSPLHF.